The next 15 T cell receptor beta chains were all read from a single sample in a study of shared clonotypes between healthy human individuals. Measured with immunoSEQ multiplex PCR; TCRdb has only the in-frame clones, and not every one. This table has 1.4 million to 1.5 million clones, approximately 97% appearing once. Sequencing was done on a sample of naive CD4+ T cells sorted from blood. Subset specified: CD45RA+ positively selected. All receptors come from a young man in good health.

The genes are TRBV5-1 and TRBJ2-5, with a possible D match to TRBD1 (5 bases). This CDR3 is built from 13 residues. Between the trimmed V and J ends, which lost 4 bases and 3 bases, there was a span of 10 bases. Germline V lookup: CDR1 SGHRS, CDR2 YFSETQ. CDR3 in amino acids: CASSKTVEETQYF. CDR3 bases: TGCGCCAGCAGCAAGACAGTCGAAGAGACCCAGTACTTC. The full variable domain, its missing parts supplied by reference TRBV5-1 and TRBJ2-5, is KAGVTQTPRYLIKTRGQQVTLSCSPISGHRSVSWYQQTPGQGLQFLFEYFSETQRNKGNFPGRFSGRQFSNSRSEMNVSTLELGDSALYLCASSKTVEETQYFGPGTRLLVL.

This clone was detected only once. This sequence joins TRBV5-1 and TRBJ2-1; 9 nucleotides agree with TRBD1. V shed 3 bases, J shed 5 bases, and the junction held 12 bases outside the gene matches. CDR1 and CDR2 (germline): SGHRS, YFSETQ. This CDR3 region has 17 residues. CDR3 coding DNA: TGCGCCAGCAGCTCGACCGGGACAGGGATTAACGACAATGAGCAGTTCTTC. This encodes CASSSTGTGINDNEQFF.

The chain uses TRBV4-3 and TRBJ2-1; no reliable D call. The CDR3 contains 14 residues. Trimming stripped 0 bases from V and 6 bases from J, with 9 bases between. Germline V gives CDR1 LGHNA, CDR2 YSLEER. DNA for the CDR3: TGCGCCAGCAGCCAAGAGAGTCAGTTCAATGAGCAGTTCTTC. Encoded protein: CASSQESQFNEQFF.

V usage is TRBV27 and J usage is TRBJ2-7, with TRBD2 as a possible D gene (6 bases). Trimming removed 5 bases from V and 4 bases from J, with 15 bases in between. CDR3 length: 14 residues. Germline CDR1 MNHEY, CDR2 SMNVEV (reference sequence). The CDR3 region has the DNA TGTGCCAGCAGTCCCATGACTAGGTTGTACGAGCAGTACTTC. It specifies CASSPMTRLYEQYF.

The gene calls are TRBV2 and TRBJ2-2; no reliable D call. Germline assignment: CDR1 SNHLY and CDR2 FYNNEI. Trimming pared 3 bases from V and 7 bases from J, leaving 3 bases between. The length of the CDR3 is 11 residues. CDR3 in DNA: TGTGCCAGCAGTGATCTCGGGGAGCTGTTTTTT. Encoded protein: CASSDLGELFF.

This chain uses TRBV29-1 with TRBJ2-7, with 15 bases that match TRBD2. Unmatched junction bases numbered 18, after V lost 6 bases and J lost 12 bases. The CDR3 covers 16 residues. Germline CDR1 is SQVTM and CDR2 is ANQGSEA. This CDR3 reads CSVIGLAGGPSTKRYF. The CDR3 DNA sequence: TGCAGCGTCATAGGACTAGCGGGAGGGCCTTCGACGAAGCGGTACTTC.

The chain joins TRBV30 to TRBJ2-5; 9 bases map to TRBD1. CDR3 length: 13 residues. Trimming at V came to 3 bases and at J to 4 bases, leaving 3 bases not matched to a gene. CDR1 is GTSNPN and CDR2 is SVGIG in the germline V gene (reference sequence). In DNA form, the CDR3 reads TGTGCCTGGAGCAGGACAGGGGTAGAGACCCAGTACTTC. Amino acid sequence: CAWSRTGVETQYF.

V usage is TRBV7-9 and J usage is TRBJ1-1; the match to TRBD1 covers 8 bases. The CDR3 runs 13 residues. Germline trimming cut 3 bases from V and 8 bases from J; bases unmatched to any gene: 5. CDR1 is SEHNR and CDR2 is FQNEAQ in the germline V gene (reference sequence). The CDR3 DNA is TGTGCCAGCAGCTTGACCGGGACAGGAGAAGCTTTCTTT. The encoded protein is CASSLTGTGEAFF. The variable domain in full, with the rest retrieved from reference TRBV7-9 and TRBJ1-1, is DTGVSQNPRHKITKRGQNVTFRCDPISEHNRLYWYRQTLGQGPEFLTYFQNEAQLEKSRLLSDRFSAERPKGSFSTLEIQRTEQGDSAMYLCASSLTGTGEAFFGQGTRLTVV.

The gene calls are TRBV10-3 and TRBJ2-1; 9 positions agree with TRBD1. Unmatched junction bases numbered 18, after V lost 4 bases and J lost 5 bases. The CDR3 is 19 residues long. Germline CDR1 and CDR2: ENHRY and SYGVKD. The DNA of the CDR3 is TGTGCCATCAGTGGAGCACGGACAGGGGCCATGACTGGGGACAATGAGCAGTTCTTC. This encodes CAISGARTGAMTGDNEQFF.

In nucleotides, the CDR3 is TGTGCCAGCAGCTTAGGGCCTTTGGACTACAATGAGCAGTTCTTC. Translated: CASSLGPLDYNEQFF. This chain connects TRBV7-9 to TRBJ2-1; D unresolved. This CDR3 comprises 15 residues. V lost 1 base and J 3 bases, leaving 10 bases between the germline ends. The V gene's germline CDR1 is SEHNR and CDR2 FQNEAQ (reference sequence).

J is TRBJ2-7 and V is TRBV5-6; TRBD2 agrees at 11 bases. CDR3 length equals 15 residues. Germline lookup yields CDR1 SGHDT and CDR2 YYEEEE. The V segment lost 4 bases and the J segment 3 bases; nucleotides outside the gene matches: 6. The CDR3 here is CASSPTSGVFYEQYF. CDR3 DNA: TGTGCCAGCAGCCCGACTAGCGGGGTGTTCTACGAGCAGTACTTC.

V is TRBV4-3 and J is TRBJ2-2, with D unclear. V lost 1 base and J lost 4, with 4 bases in between. CDR3 length: 13 amino acids. CDR1 and CDR2 (germline): LGHNA, YSLEER. The chain's CDR3 is CASSQGGTGELFF. CDR3 nucleotide sequence: TGCGCCAGCAGCCAAGGGGGCACCGGGGAGCTGTTTTTT.

This chain joins TRBV4-3 and TRBJ1-5; D is perhaps TRBD1 (5 bases). Germline loops: CDR1 LGHNA, CDR2 YSLEER. The CDR3 length is 17 residues. V lost 4 bases, J lost 4 bases, and 20 bases lay in between. CDR3: CASSPSPGPLTNQPQHF. DNA for the CDR3: TGCGCCAGCAGCCCGAGCCCGGGACCACTAACGAATCAGCCCCAGCATTTT.

The V call is TRBV4-3, the J call TRBJ2-1, with D possibly being TRBD1 (5 bases). The CDR3 loop spans 14 amino acids. Germline values: CDR1 LGHNA, CDR2 YSLEER. The germline V and J ends were trimmed by 4 bases and 3 bases, with 10 bases remaining between them. The CDR3 here is CASSRSTVYNEQFF. In DNA, the CDR3 is TGCGCCAGCAGCCGATCGACAGTCTACAATGAGCAGTTCTTC.

This clone was observed a single time. This sample also contains other DNA sequences that code for the same CDR3. The chain combines TRBV7-2 with TRBJ2-7; tentatively, D is TRBD1 or TRBD2 (6 bases each). Per the germline V gene, CDR1 is SGHTA and CDR2 is FQGNSA. The V and J ends lost 1 base and 2 bases respectively, with 9 bases between them. The CDR3 covers 14 residues. CDR3 sequence: CASSLEGGPYEQYF. CDR3 coding DNA: TGTGCCAGCAGCTTAGAAGGGGGGCCCTACGAGCAGTACTTC.